Described below is a single T cell receptor (beta chain) sequence and its context. Its antigen is currently unknown. The source of the sample is a study of T-cell memory formation after mild COVID-19. Study summary: Largely donor-specific sequence clusters came from a couple of donors. The study, taken as a whole, reports: Among clones peaking at day 37 in the second wave, SARS-CoV-2 specificity remained unconfirmed. Cross-reactive memory appears to have joined, as suggested by some responding clones showing up in pre-infection memory. Clones that shrank (day 15 to 85) were balanced CD4/CD8, whereas later expanders leaned CD4+.

TCRdb fed the 5' RACE reads into MiXCR, producing one record per CDR3 protein. This table holds a few hundred thousand distinct CDR3 sequences, roughly 20% found once. The TCR comes from a man aged 18 to 30 who had mild COVID-19 (a few samples of this study predate the infection). Cell type and time point are not known. Sequenced input: PBMCs or a T cell subset sorted from them (not recorded which).

The CDR3 reads CASRLQLNYGYTF. In nucleotides, the CDR3 is TGTGCCAGCAGATTACAGCTTAACTATGGCTACACCTTC. The V gene is TRBV6-1, the J gene TRBJ1-2; D gene uncertain. V lost 6 bases to trimming and J lost 1 base, with 9 bases between them. Per the germline V gene, CDR1 is MNHNS and CDR2 is SASEGT. This CDR3 has 13 amino acids.